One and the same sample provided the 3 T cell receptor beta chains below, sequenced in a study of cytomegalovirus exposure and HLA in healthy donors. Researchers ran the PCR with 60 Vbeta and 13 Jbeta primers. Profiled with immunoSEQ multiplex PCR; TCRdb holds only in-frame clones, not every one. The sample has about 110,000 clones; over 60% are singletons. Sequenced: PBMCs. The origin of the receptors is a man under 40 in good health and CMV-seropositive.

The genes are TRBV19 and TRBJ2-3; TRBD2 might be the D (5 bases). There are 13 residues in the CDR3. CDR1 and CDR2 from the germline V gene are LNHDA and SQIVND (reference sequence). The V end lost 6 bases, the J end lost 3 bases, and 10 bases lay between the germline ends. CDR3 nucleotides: TGTGCCAGTAGGAGGGTTGGGACAGATACGCAGTATTTT. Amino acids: CASRRVGTDTQYF.

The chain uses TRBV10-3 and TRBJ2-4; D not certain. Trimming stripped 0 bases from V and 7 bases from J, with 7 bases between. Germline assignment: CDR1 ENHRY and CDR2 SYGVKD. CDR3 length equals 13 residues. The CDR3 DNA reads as TGTGCCATCAGTGAGTCACAACAGAACATTCAGTACTTC. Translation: CAISESQQNIQYF.

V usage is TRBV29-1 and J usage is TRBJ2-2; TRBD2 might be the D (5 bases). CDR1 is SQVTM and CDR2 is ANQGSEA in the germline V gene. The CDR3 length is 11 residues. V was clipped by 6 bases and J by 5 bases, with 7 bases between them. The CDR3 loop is CSVGETGELFF. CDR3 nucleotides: TGCAGCGTCGGGGAGACCGGGGAGCTGTTTTTT.